The 16 T cell receptor beta chains in this list originate from one sample, sequenced in a study of T cell responses to AZD1222 COVID-19 vaccine. TCRdb's copy holds only in-frame clones and misses some; the assay was immunoSEQ multiplex PCR. The table has 80,000 to 90,000 clones, less than 90% seen once. The source material was peripheral blood, sampled 28 days after the second AZD1222 dose. These receptors originate from an adult who received the AZD1222 COVID-19 vaccine.

The chain recombines TRBV11-3 with TRBJ2-2; weak D call: TRBD1 (6 bases). The CDR3 sequence is 16 residues long. The germline V gene has CDR1 SGHNT and CDR2 YENEEA. V lost 1 base to trimming and J lost 4 bases, with 13 bases between them. CDR3 protein: CASSLAAGASTGELFF. The CDR3 DNA sequence: TGTGCCAGCAGCTTAGCGGCAGGGGCTAGCACCGGGGAGCTGTTTTTT.

The rearrangement uses TRBV6-5 and TRBJ1-1; tentative D call: TRBD1 (5 bases). Per the germline V gene, CDR1 is MNHEY and CDR2 is SVGAGI. V shed 6 bases and J shed 4 bases, with 12 bases lying between them. The CDR3 has 13 amino acids. CDR3 protein: CASRAGLSTEAFF. In DNA, the CDR3 is TGTGCCAGCAGGGCGGGGCTCTCCACTGAAGCTTTCTTT.

A word on this clone: Additional DNA sequences in this sample encode the identical CDR3. The chain's CDR3 is CASSLRRETQYF. As DNA, the CDR3 is TGTGCCAGCAGCTTGAGGAGGGAGACCCAGTACTTC. The chain couples TRBV5-6 to TRBJ2-5; possibly TRBD2 for D (5 bases). V was cut by 1 base and J by 5 bases, with 6 bases left in between. Germline V gene data show CDR1 as SGHDT and CDR2 as YYEEEE. The CDR3 is 12 amino acids.

This chain connects TRBV29-1 to TRBJ1-1, with a weak D call TRBD1 (5 bases). CDR1 and CDR2 from the germline V gene are SQVTM and ANQGSEA. Trimming took 6 bases from V and 1 from J, leaving 15 bases between them. The CDR3 length is 14 residues. CDR3 sequence: CSVAGKVGNTEAFF. CDR3 in DNA: TGCAGCGTCGCAGGGAAGGTTGGGAACACTGAAGCTTTCTTT.

The V gene is TRBV2, the J gene TRBJ1-2, with TRBD1 as a possible D gene (5 bases). The CDR3 totals 13 residues. Per the germline V gene, CDR1 is SNHLY and CDR2 is FYNNEI. The germline V and J ends were trimmed by 8 bases and 7 bases, with 17 bases remaining between them. CDR3 region: CASEGPAGTGYTF. The CDR3 coding sequence is TGTGCCAGCGAGGGGCCGGCAGGGACTGGCTACACCTTC.

The chain carries TRBV5-5 and TRBJ2-1; D is unclear. Germline CDR1 is SGHKS and CDR2 is YYEKEE (reference sequence). There are 13 residues in the CDR3. With 0 bases removed from V and 4 bases from J, the gap between germline ends came to 5 bases. The CDR3 DNA reads TGTGCCAGCAGCTTGGAACTGTACAATGAGCAGTTCTTC. Its protein is CASSLELYNEQFF.

The J gene is TRBJ1-1, the V gene TRBV30; D unclear. Germline values: CDR1 GTSNPN, CDR2 SVGIG (reference sequence). V was cut by 4 bases and J by 7 bases, with 19 bases left in between. The CDR3 contains 14 residues. The CDR3: CAWTFNGGRGEAFF. The CDR3 DNA reads TGTGCCTGGACCTTCAATGGTGGAAGAGGTGAAGCTTTCTTT.

In DNA, the CDR3 is TGTGCCAGCAGCCAAGTGGTGTCTGGAAACACCATATATTTT. It codes for CASSQVVSGNTIYF. The V and J genes are TRBV14 and TRBJ1-3; D remains unclear. V was trimmed by 1 base and J by 1 base, leaving 5 bases between them. The CDR3 extends over 14 amino acids. Germline V gene sequence: CDR1 SGHDN, CDR2 FVKESK.

The chain is built from TRBV7-2 and TRBJ2-1, with 9 bases matching TRBD2. V gave up 5 bases and J gave up 5 bases; unmatched junction bases: 4. CDR3 length equals 14 residues. The germline CDR1 and CDR2 sequences are SGHTA and FQGNSA. The CDR3 loop reads CASSRTSANNEQFF. The CDR3 coding sequence is TGTGCCAGCAGCCGGACTAGCGCCAACAATGAGCAGTTCTTC.

The J gene is TRBJ1-4, the V gene TRBV19; D is undetermined. This CDR3 is built from 14 residues. Deletions cut 5 bases from V and 6 bases from J, with 13 bases between. Germline CDR1 is LNHDA and CDR2 is SQIVND (reference sequence). In DNA, the CDR3 is TGTGCCAGTAGTGACGGGAGTGATTATGAAAAACTGTTTTTT. Translating gives CASSDGSDYEKLFF.

This clone was seen a few times. This sequence joins TRBV5-6 and TRBJ2-1, with D uncertain. The CDR3 spans 12 residues. V gave up 0 bases and J gave up 6 bases, with 4 bases separating them. CDR1 SGHDT and CDR2 YYEEEE come from the germline V gene. CDR3 protein: CASSLVSNEQFF. The CDR3 DNA reads as TGTGCCAGCAGCTTGGTGTCCAATGAGCAGTTCTTC.

This clone showed up just once. The chain recombines TRBV6-4 with TRBJ1-2; a weak D match, TRBD1 (6 bases). Germline CDR1 MRHNA, CDR2 SNTAGT. This CDR3 region has 13 residues. V dropped 6 bases and J dropped 8 bases, with 16 bases sitting between them. The CDR3 is CASRGGTLGGYTF. In DNA form, the CDR3 reads TGTGCCAGCAGAGGGGGGACCCTCGGGGGCTACACCTTC.

This chain joins TRBV2 and TRBJ1-6; D ambiguous. This CDR3 has 14 amino acids. V was shortened by 2 bases and J by 6 bases, with 8 bases between the two germline ends. CDR1 and CDR2 (germline): SNHLY, FYNNEI. The CDR3 region has the DNA TGTGCCAGCAGTGAACTGGTGGGTAATTCACCCCTCCACTTT. Its translation is CASSELVGNSPLHF.

The V and J genes are TRBV18 and TRBJ2-1; D perhaps matches TRBD2 (6 bases). Looked up from germline, CDR1 is KGHSH and CDR2 is LQKENI. CDR3 length equals 13 residues. V was trimmed by 0 bases and J by 9 bases, leaving 9 bases between them. CDR3 sequence: CASSPPSAGEQFF. CDR3 in DNA: TGTGCCAGCTCACCACCGTCAGCGGGTGAGCAGTTCTTC.

The chain has TRBV18 and TRBJ2-3, with a tentative D call TRBD1 (5 bases). Per germline, CDR1 KGHSH and CDR2 LQKENI. The CDR3 is 15 amino acids. V was cut by 1 base and J by 1 base, with 9 bases left in between. CDR3 amino acids: CASSPLLGGTDTQYF. The CDR3 bases are TGTGCCAGCTCACCACTGCTAGGGGGCACAGATACGCAGTATTTT.

The genes are TRBV19 and TRBJ1-1; D uncertain. There are 14 residues in the CDR3. The germline V gene has CDR1 LNHDA and CDR2 SQIVND (reference sequence). Between the trimmed V and J ends, which lost 5 bases and 5 bases, there was a span of 15 bases. The chain's CDR3 is CASSVVAGETEAFF. CDR3 in DNA: TGTGCCAGTAGTGTGGTGGCGGGCGAGACTGAAGCTTTCTTT.